One and the same sample provided the 5 T cell receptor beta chains below, sequenced in a study of cytomegalovirus exposure and HLA in healthy donors. PCR involved 60 Vbeta and 13 Jbeta primers. Here immunoSEQ multiplex PCR was the method, and the copy in TCRdb shows in-frame clones only, minus some. The sample shows about 34,000 clones, about 70% of them seen only once. The sequencing input was PBMCs. These receptor sequences come from a man between 40 and 49 years old in good health and CMV-seropositive.

The chain combines TRBV10-1 with TRBJ2-3; a weak D match, TRBD2 (5 bases). V dropped 2 bases and J dropped 2 bases, with 11 bases sitting between them. CDR3 length: 15 amino acids. Germline V gene lookup returns CDR1 WNHNN and CDR2 SYGVQD (reference sequence). The CDR3 reads CASSEGAELTDTQYF. The CDR3 DNA reads as TGCGCCAGCAGTGAGGGAGCGGAGCTCACAGATACGCAGTATTTT.

J is TRBJ2-4 and V is TRBV9, with 8 bases fitting TRBD2. J gave up 0 bases and V 4 bases, and 18 bases lay outside the gene matches. Germline loops: CDR1 SGDLS, CDR2 YYNGEE. The CDR3 spans 20 residues. The CDR3 nucleotides are TGTGCCAGCAGCCCCCCCGGGTCGGGGGGGCAGTCAGGAGCCAAAAACATTCAGTACTTC. The encoded protein is CASSPPGSGGQSGAKNIQYF. Variable domain in full (rest from reference TRBV9 and TRBJ2-4): DSGVTQTPKHLITATGQRVTLRCSPRSGDLSVYWYQQSLDQGLQFLIQYYNGEERAKGNILERFSAQQFPDLHSELNLSSLELGDSALYFCASSPPGSGGQSGAKNIQYFGAGTRLSVL.

This clone has a handful of counts. The chain carries TRBV4-1 and TRBJ1-5; TRBD1 is a possible D gene (5 bases). The CDR3 is 18 residues long. The germline CDR1 and CDR2 sequences are MGHRA and YSYEKL. The V gene lost 1 base and the J gene lost 4 bases, with 20 bases spanning the gap. DNA of the CDR3: TGCGCCAGCAGCCAAGGACAACGGAGGGGTCTGGGGAATCAGCCCCAGCATTTT. Protein product: CASSQGQRRGLGNQPQHF.

This clone turned up a few times. The rearrangement joins TRBV6-1 to TRBJ2-1, with 9 bases identical to TRBD2. Germline V gene lookup returns CDR1 MNHNS and CDR2 SASEGT. The CDR3 totals 15 residues. The junction had 9 bases not matched to a gene; V was cut back by 6 bases and J by 6 bases. The CDR3 DNA is TGTGCCAGCAGACCGGGACTAGCCCCTTCCAATGAGCAGTTCTTC. Translation gives CASRPGLAPSNEQFF.

The chain couples TRBV7-2 to TRBJ1-1, with D hard to call. Germline assignment: CDR1 SGHTA and CDR2 FQGNSA. V was pared by 4 bases and J by 2 bases, with 17 bases between. The CDR3 loop spans 16 amino acids. The CDR3 sequence is CASSYTFAVTNTEAFF. CDR3 bases: TGTGCCAGCAGCTACACGTTTGCCGTTACCAACACTGAAGCTTTCTTT.